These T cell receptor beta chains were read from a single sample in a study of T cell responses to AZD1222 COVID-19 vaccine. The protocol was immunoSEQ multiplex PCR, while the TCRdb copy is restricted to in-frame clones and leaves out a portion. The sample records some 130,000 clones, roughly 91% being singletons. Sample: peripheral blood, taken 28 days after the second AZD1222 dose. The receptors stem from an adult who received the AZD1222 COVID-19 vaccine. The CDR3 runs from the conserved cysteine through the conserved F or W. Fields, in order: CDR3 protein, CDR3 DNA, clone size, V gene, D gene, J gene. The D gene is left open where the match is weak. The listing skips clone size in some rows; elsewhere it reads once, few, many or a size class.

CDR3 protein: CASSRIGPPRTIYF
CDR3 DNA: TGTGCCAGCAGCCGCATAGGTCCCCCCAGAACCATATATTTT
clone size: .
V gene: TRBV11-3
D gene: .
J gene: TRBJ1-3

CDR3 protein: CASSTGGTASEKLFF
CDR3 DNA: TGCGCCAGCTCGACGGGGGGGACGGCGAGCGAAAAACTGTTTTTT
clone size: once
V gene: TRBV5-1
D gene: .
J gene: TRBJ1-4

CDR3 protein: CASSLVGGANTEAFF
CDR3 DNA: TGTGCCAGCAGTTTAGTTGGTGGGGCGAACACTGAAGCTTTCTTT
clone size: .
V gene: TRBV27
D gene: .
J gene: TRBJ1-1

CDR3 protein: CASSRETPTNEKLFF
CDR3 DNA: TGCGCCAGCAGCAGGGAGACTCCAACTAATGAAAAACTGTTTTTT
clone size: .
V gene: TRBV4-3
D gene: .
J gene: TRBJ1-4

CDR3 protein: CASSLGVQPQHF
CDR3 DNA: TGTGCCAGCAGCTTGGGGGTGCAGCCCCAGCATTTT
clone size: .
V gene: TRBV5-8
D gene: .
J gene: TRBJ1-5

CDR3 protein: CASSPSIYTGETGELFF
CDR3 DNA: TGTGCCAGCTCACCCTCAATATACACAGGGGAGACCGGGGAGCTGTTTTTT
clone size: .
V gene: TRBV18
D gene: TRBD1
J gene: TRBJ2-2

CDR3 protein: CASSQEVRGVTGELFF
CDR3 DNA: TGTGCCAGCAGCCAAGAAGTGCGGGGGGTCACCGGGGAGCTGTTTTTT
clone size: .
V gene: TRBV4-2
D gene: TRBD2
J gene: TRBJ2-2

CDR3 protein: CASHLLASGTVYGYTF
CDR3 DNA: TGCGCCAGTCATCTCCTGGCAAGTGGGACAGTATACGGCTACACCTTC
clone size: .
V gene: TRBV10-1
D gene: TRBD1
J gene: TRBJ1-2

CDR3 protein: CASSATGVDGYTF
CDR3 DNA: TGTGCCAGCAGCGCGACAGGGGTTGATGGCTACACCTTC
clone size: .
V gene: TRBV7-2
D gene: TRBD1
J gene: TRBJ1-2

CDR3 protein: CASSIFPLGYTF
CDR3 DNA: TGTGCCAGTAGTATCTTCCCGTTGGGCTACACCTTC
clone size: .
V gene: TRBV19
D gene: .
J gene: TRBJ1-2

CDR3 protein: CASRTEFNTEAFF
CDR3 DNA: TGTGCCAGTAGGACAGAGTTCAACACTGAAGCTTTCTTT
clone size: .
V gene: TRBV19
D gene: .
J gene: TRBJ1-1